The 5 T cell receptor beta chains below come from one sample, sequenced in a study of T cell responses to AZD1222 COVID-19 vaccine. TCRdb keeps only in-frame clones here, not all; method: immunoSEQ multiplex PCR. Of over 150,000 clones in the sample, 80% to 95% were seen once. The sequences come from peripheral blood, collected on day 0 of AZD1222 vaccination. The receptor source for this set is an adult in good health.

The rearrangement links TRBV7-8 to TRBJ2-5; tentative D call: TRBD1 (6 bases). The CDR3 consists of 13 residues. Germline V gene sequence: CDR1 SGHVS, CDR2 FQNEAQ. Trimming removed 6 bases at V and 6 bases at J, with 14 bases between. In DNA form, the CDR3 reads TGTGCCAGCAGACGCGACAGGCTTCAGACCCAGTACTTC. This encodes CASRRDRLQTQYF.

The J gene is TRBJ2-7, the V gene TRBV19; 8 bases are a match to TRBD1. CDR3 length equals 14 residues. Trimming at V came to 4 bases and at J to 0 bases, leaving 2 bases not matched to a gene. The germline CDR1 and CDR2 sequences are LNHDA and SQIVND (reference sequence). CDR3 DNA sequence: TGTGCCAGTAGTAACAGGGGGAGCTCCTACGAGCAGTACTTC. This sequence encodes CASSNRGSSYEQYF.

The V call is TRBV7-6, the J call TRBJ1-2, with 9 positions matching TRBD1. V lost 2 bases, J lost 3 bases, and 16 bases stayed unmatched. Germline V gene data show CDR1 as SGHVS and CDR2 as FNYEAQ. The CDR3 contains 19 residues. CDR3 region: CASSLYSGTGQNLDYGYTF. In DNA, the CDR3 is TGTGCCAGCAGCTTATATTCCGGGACAGGGCAAAACTTAGACTATGGCTACACCTTC.

The V gene is TRBV2, the J gene TRBJ2-7; D is unresolved. The CDR3 contains 12 residues. Germline CDR1 reads SNHLY; CDR2 reads FYNNEI. Deletions cut 7 bases from V and 4 bases from J, with 11 bases between. CDR3 sequence: CASKVLTYEQYF. CDR3 nucleotide sequence: TGTGCCAGCAAGGTCTTGACGTACGAGCAGTACTTC.

The chain recombines TRBV18 with TRBJ2-1; 15 bases agree with TRBD2. V shed 3 bases and J 9 bases; nucleotides not matched to a gene: 9. From germline, CDR1 is KGHSH and CDR2 LQKENI. The CDR3 is 17 residues long. CDR3 amino acids: CASSPGLAGGRLVEQFF. The CDR3 DNA reads TGTGCCAGCTCACCGGGACTAGCGGGGGGACGATTAGTTGAGCAGTTCTTC.